Following are 32 T cell receptor beta chains from one sample sequenced in a study of T cell responses to AZD1222 COVID-19 vaccine. Some clones are missing from TCRdb's copy, which holds only in-frame ones; the method was immunoSEQ multiplex PCR. The sample yields approximately 150,000 clones, roughly nine tenths seen once. Here the sequenced sample was peripheral blood, taken 28 days after the second AZD1222 dose. These receptors all stem from an adult who received the AZD1222 COVID-19 vaccine.

This chain uses TRBV27 with TRBJ1-6, with TRBD1 identical over 7 bases. The germline CDR1 and CDR2 sequences are MNHEY and SMNVEV (reference sequence). CDR3 length equals 15 residues. V lost 4 bases, J lost 10 bases, and 10 bases stayed unmatched. CDR3 nucleotide sequence: TGTGCCAGCAGTTCGCGAACAGGGGTAAGGTCACCCCTCCACTTT. Protein: CASSSRTGVRSPLHF.

This chain links TRBV20-1 with TRBJ1-2, with D possibly TRBD1 on 5 matching bases. In germline, CDR1 is DFQATT, CDR2 SNEGSKA (reference sequence). V lost 3 bases and J 3 bases, leaving 14 bases between the germline ends. This CDR3 comprises 14 residues. Written as DNA, the CDR3 is TGCAGTGCTAGTGGCAGGGCTGGGGACTATGGCTACACCTTC. This translates into CSASGRAGDYGYTF.

V gene TRBV4-3 combines with J gene TRBJ2-7, with 11 bases matching TRBD1. The CDR3 sequence is 15 residues long. The V and J ends lost 3 bases and 1 base, in that order; junction bases with no gene match: 2. Germline-derived CDR1 and CDR2 are LGHNA and YSLEER. This CDR3 is CASSHRDRGSYEQYF. CDR3 DNA: TGCGCCAGCAGCCACCGGGACAGGGGGTCCTACGAGCAGTACTTC.

V and J are TRBV14 and TRBJ1-2; the D gene is possibly TRBD1 (5 bases). The CDR3 spans 15 residues. Germline V lookup: CDR1 SGHDN, CDR2 FVKESK. Trimming left V 1 base short and J 5 bases short, with 14 bases between. CDR3 DNA: TGTGCCAGCAGCCAAGTGGGGGGTTGGGATTATGGCTACACCTTC. Translating gives CASSQVGGWDYGYTF. Complete variable domain (other parts from reference TRBV14 and TRBJ1-2): EAGVTQFPSHSVIEKGQTVTLRCDPISGHDNLYWYRRVMGKEIKFLLHFVKESKQDESGMPNNRFLAERTGGTYSTLKVQPAELEDSGVYFCASSQVGGWDYGYTFGSGTRLTVV.

The gene calls are TRBV2 and TRBJ1-5, with D uncertain. This CDR3 region has 12 residues. CDR1 is SNHLY and CDR2 is FYNNEI in the germline V gene. Trimming shortened V by 3 bases and J by 3 bases, and 3 bases separated the two germline ends. The CDR3 loop is CASSDVNQPQHF. The CDR3 DNA sequence: TGTGCCAGCAGTGACGTCAATCAGCCCCAGCATTTT. Complete variable domain (other parts from reference TRBV2 and TRBJ1-5): EPEVTQTPSHQVTQMGQEVILRCVPISNHLYFYWYRQILGQKVEFLVSFYNNEISEKSEIFDDQFSVERPDGSNFTLKIRSTKLEDSAMYFCASSDVNQPQHFGDGTRLSIL.

The V and J genes are TRBV7-9 and TRBJ2-1; no reliable D call. The V gene's germline CDR1 is SEHNR and CDR2 FQNEAQ (reference sequence). Trimming shortened V by 8 bases and J by 6 bases, and 8 bases separated the two germline ends. The CDR3 covers 11 residues. CDR3: CASELINEQFF. Written as DNA, the CDR3 is TGTGCCAGCGAACTTATCAATGAGCAGTTCTTC.

This clone was seen only once. This sequence joins TRBV9 and TRBJ2-5; 9 nucleotides agree with TRBD1. CDR3 length: 15 residues. Trimming at V came to 2 bases and at J to 3 bases, leaving 5 bases not matched to a gene. Per germline, CDR1 SGDLS and CDR2 YYNGEE. The CDR3 loop reads CASSVRDREKETQYF. For the CDR3, the DNA is TGTGCCAGCAGCGTCCGGGACAGGGAGAAAGAGACCCAGTACTTC.

This clone showed up just once. The chain is built from TRBV5-1 and TRBJ1-1; no firm D call. The length of the CDR3 is 12 residues. V lost 5 bases, J lost 5 bases, and 10 bases lay in between. Looked up from germline, CDR1 is SGHRS and CDR2 is YFSETQ. The DNA for the CDR3 is TGCGCCAGCAGTAAGGGTGATACTGAAGCTTTCTTT. This translates into CASSKGDTEAFF.

V gene TRBV7-2 combines with J gene TRBJ1-1; TRBD1 matches at 9 bases. Germline CDR1 SGHTA, CDR2 FQGNSA. The CDR3 spans 14 residues. V shed 5 bases, J shed 5 bases, and the junction held 6 bases outside the gene matches. The CDR3 sequence is CASSVTGGVTEAFF. In DNA form, the CDR3 reads TGTGCCAGCAGCGTTACAGGGGGCGTTACTGAAGCTTTCTTT.

This rearrangement joins TRBV7-8 to TRBJ2-7; D remains ambiguous. Germline assignment: CDR1 SGHVS and CDR2 FQNEAQ. CDR3 length: 12 residues. Trimming removed 5 bases from V and 0 bases from J, with 5 bases in between. In nucleotides, the CDR3 is TGTGCCAGCAGCCTAAACTCCTACGAGCAGTACTTC. Translated, it gives CASSLNSYEQYF.

The rearrangement uses TRBV4-1 and TRBJ2-5, with 8 bases identical to TRBD2. CDR1 and CDR2 (germline): MGHRA, YSYEKL. The CDR3 sequence is 17 residues long. The V gene end was trimmed by 3 bases and the J gene end by 5 bases; junction bases not matched to a gene: 14. CDR3 sequence: CASSHVIEASGLETQYF. CDR3 bases: TGCGCCAGCAGCCATGTCATTGAGGCTAGCGGGCTTGAGACCCAGTACTTC.

This chain joins TRBV7-6 and TRBJ1-5; D is unresolved. This CDR3 region has 20 residues. Germline V CDR1 and CDR2: SGHVS, FNYEAQ. The ends were cut back, 5 bases at V and 1 base at J, with 27 bases in the middle. CDR3 sequence (DNA): TGTGCCAGCAGCCCCCCACGGGGTGATATCGGAAGTAGGAGCAATCAGCCCCAGCATTTT. This encodes CASSPPRGDIGSRSNQPQHF.

This chain links TRBV11-3 with TRBJ2-5; 8 nucleotides agree with TRBD2. After removal of 3 bases from V and 3 bases from J, the junction contained 15 bases not matched to a gene. CDR1 SGHNT and CDR2 YENEEA come from the germline V gene. The CDR3 is 18 amino acids. Here the CDR3 DNA reads TGTGCCAGCAGCTTGCCCCCTTTACTAGCGGCCAAAAAAGAGACCCAGTACTTC. This codes for CASSLPPLLAAKKETQYF.

This chain uses TRBV19 with TRBJ1-1; D is undetermined. CDR1 LNHDA and CDR2 SQIVND come from the germline V gene (reference sequence). The CDR3 extends over 13 amino acids. Trimming pared 2 bases from V and 3 bases from J, leaving 7 bases between. The CDR3 reads CASSISGDTEAFF. The CDR3 bases are TGTGCCAGTAGTATATCAGGAGACACTGAAGCTTTCTTT.

This chain uses TRBV7-2 with TRBJ1-5; D gene ambiguous. This CDR3 is built from 14 residues. Germline V CDR1 and CDR2: SGHTA, FQGNSA. The ends were cut back, 4 bases at V and 7 bases at J, with 14 bases in the middle. The CDR3 nucleotides are TGTGCCAGCAGCTCTCACTCAGGAGGCCAGCCCCAGCATTTT. Translating it yields CASSSHSGGQPQHF.

The gene calls are TRBV7-9 and TRBJ2-7; TRBD1 matches at 7 bases. The germline gives CDR1 SEHNR, CDR2 FQNEAQ (reference sequence). V was clipped by 4 bases and J by 4 bases; unmatched bases: 16. The CDR3 sequence is 17 residues long. The CDR3 sequence: CASSSTDRARVQYEQYF. The CDR3 coding sequence is TGTGCCAGCAGCTCAACCGACAGGGCCCGGGTCCAATACGAGCAGTACTTC.

This rearrangement joins TRBV4-2 to TRBJ2-3, with 10 bases fitting TRBD2. The V segment lost 4 bases and the J segment 2 bases; nucleotides outside the gene matches: 9. The CDR3 runs 17 residues. Germline values: CDR1 LGHNA, CDR2 YNFKEQ. The CDR3 spells CASSPQQLAGATDTQYF. The CDR3 bases are TGTGCCAGCAGCCCACAGCAGCTAGCGGGGGCCACAGATACGCAGTATTTT.

This chain connects TRBV15 to TRBJ1-3; no firm D call. The CDR3 contains 16 residues. Germline CDR1 reads LNHNV; CDR2 reads YYDKDF (reference sequence). V lost 0 bases and J lost 1, with 10 bases in between. DNA of the CDR3: TGTGCCACCAGCAGAGATATTGAGGTTTCTGGAAACACCATATATTTT. It translates to CATSRDIEVSGNTIYF.

This chain connects TRBV18 to TRBJ1-4; D is perhaps TRBD1 (5 bases). Germline CDR1 and CDR2: KGHSH and LQKENI. This CDR3 has 20 residues. V lost 6 bases and J lost 6, with 32 bases in between. The CDR3 DNA reads TGTGCCAGCTCCCAGAAAAGGGGCGGGGGTCTAACGAGAACGGATGAAAAACTGTTTTTT. This sequence encodes CASSQKRGGGLTRTDEKLFF.

The chain uses TRBV18 and TRBJ2-6; 9 nucleotides align to TRBD1. The germline V gene encodes CDR1 KGHSH and CDR2 LQKENI. V dropped 2 bases and J dropped 2; count of bases not matched to a gene: 10. CDR3 length: 19 residues. DNA for the CDR3: TGTGCCAGCTCACCAGGGTTTACAGGGGGCTGGACTGGGGCCAACGTCCTGACTTTC. Amino acid sequence: CASSPGFTGGWTGANVLTF.

This rearrangement joins TRBV7-9 to TRBJ2-7; perhaps TRBD2 as D (5 bases). V dropped 2 bases and J dropped 3 bases, with 14 bases sitting between them. The CDR3 is 15 amino acids. The germline V gene has CDR1 SEHNR and CDR2 FQNEAQ (reference sequence). CDR3 in DNA: TGTGCCAGCAGCTTAATAGGGAGATTGGGCTACGAGCAGTACTTC. Its protein product is CASSLIGRLGYEQYF.

This clone was observed once. The V gene is TRBV5-1, the J gene TRBJ2-1; 8 bases line up with TRBD2. The germline V gene has CDR1 SGHRS and CDR2 YFSETQ. V shed 4 bases, J shed 0 bases, and the junction held 9 bases outside the gene matches. The CDR3 has 17 amino acids. DNA of the CDR3: TGCGCCAGCAGCCCCCTGACTAGCGATAGCTCCTACAATGAGCAGTTCTTC. It codes for CASSPLTSDSSYNEQFF.

The V call is TRBV25-1, the J call TRBJ2-3; unclear D gene. Deletions cut 6 bases from V and 8 bases from J, with 12 bases between. CDR3 size: 12 residues. Germline CDR1 and CDR2: MGHDK and SYGVNS. The CDR3 DNA is TGTGCCAGCAGCTTGAGGTGGGGTACGCAGTATTTT. It is translated as CASSLRWGTQYF.

The V call is TRBV5-1, the J call TRBJ1-1; TRBD1 might be the D (5 bases). This CDR3 region has 13 residues. In germline, CDR1 is SGHRS, CDR2 YFSETQ. V was trimmed by 4 bases and J by 11 bases, leaving 18 bases between them. In DNA form, the CDR3 reads TGCGCCAGCAGCCCGGGACCCCAGGAGAAGGCTTTCTTT. This sequence encodes CASSPGPQEKAFF.

The rearrangement links TRBV5-6 to TRBJ1-5; 10 bases fit TRBD1. CDR3 size: 15 residues. Germline lookup yields CDR1 SGHDT and CDR2 YYEEEE. V shed 0 bases and J 7 bases; nucleotides not matched to a gene: 4. The DNA for the CDR3 is TGTGCCAGCAGCTTGGGACAGGGGGCATGGCAGCCCCAGCATTTT. Protein product: CASSLGQGAWQPQHF.

This chain connects TRBV7-9 to TRBJ2-2; TRBD1 matches at 9 bases. The CDR3 runs to 14 residues. The germline gives CDR1 SEHNR, CDR2 FQNEAQ (reference sequence). V gave up 6 bases and J gave up 4 bases; unmatched junction bases: 3. The CDR3 spells CASRTGGRTGELFF. Written as DNA, the CDR3 is TGTGCCAGCAGGACAGGGGGGCGCACCGGGGAGCTGTTTTTT.

The chain combines TRBV30 with TRBJ2-5; 7 bases map to TRBD2. V shed 7 bases, J shed 3 bases, and the junction held 5 bases outside the gene matches. Germline V gene data show CDR1 as GTSNPN and CDR2 as SVGIG (reference sequence). The CDR3 spans 12 residues. The CDR3 sequence: CASRGGEETQYF. The CDR3 DNA reads as TGTGCCTCGCGGGGAGGGGAAGAGACCCAGTACTTC. Drawing the rest from reference TRBV30 and TRBJ2-5, the complete variable domain is SQTIHQWPATLVQPVGSPLSLECTVEGTSNPNLYWYRQAAGRGLQLLFYSVGIGQISSEVPQNLSASRPQDRQFILSSKKLLLSDSGFYLCASRGGEETQYFGPGTRLLVL.

The V call is TRBV27, the J call TRBJ1-4, with D possibly matching TRBD1 (5 bases). The CDR3 extends over 18 amino acids. Trimming left V 5 bases short and J 7 bases short, with 26 bases between. The V gene's germline CDR1 is MNHEY and CDR2 SMNVEV (reference sequence). The CDR3: CASSIPDRSSPRPEKLFF. The CDR3, as DNA: TGTGCCAGCAGTATACCAGACAGATCATCCCCGAGACCTGAAAAACTGTTTTTT.

V is TRBV30 and J is TRBJ2-2; TRBD1 aligns across 12 bases. CDR3 length: 17 amino acids. Per the germline V gene, CDR1 is GTSNPN and CDR2 is SVGIG (reference sequence). J lost 4 bases, V lost 6 bases, and 12 bases had no gene match. CDR3 DNA sequence: TGTGCCTGTGGCCCGGGACAGGGGGCGCCAGGCACCGGGGAGCTGTTTTTT. This codes for CACGPGQGAPGTGELFF. Full variable domain (rest looked up from reference TRBV30 and TRBJ2-2): SQTIHQWPATLVQPVGSPLSLECTVEGTSNPNLYWYRQAAGRGLQLLFYSVGIGQISSEVPQNLSASRPQDRQFILSSKKLLLSDSGFYLCACGPGQGAPGTGELFFGEGSRLTVL.

The chain carries TRBV30 and TRBJ1-1, with D unresolved. Between the trimmed V and J ends, which lost 1 base and 0 bases, there was a span of 6 bases. The germline V gene has CDR1 GTSNPN and CDR2 SVGIG (reference sequence). This CDR3 has 13 amino acids. The CDR3 DNA follows: TGTGCCTGGAGTGACAACGTGAACACTGAAGCTTTCTTT. The encoded protein is CAWSDNVNTEAFF.

The chain has TRBV2 and TRBJ1-1, with D maybe TRBD1 (6 bases). The CDR3 is 14 residues long. Trimming left V 2 bases short and J 5 bases short, with 12 bases between. Germline CDR1 is SNHLY and CDR2 is FYNNEI. CDR3 protein: CASSERTELTEAFF. The CDR3 DNA sequence: TGTGCCAGCAGTGAAAGGACAGAATTGACTGAAGCTTTCTTT.

The J gene is TRBJ2-1, the V gene TRBV5-5; 8 positions agree with TRBD2. The length of the CDR3 is 16 residues. Trimming at V came to 0 bases and at J to 3 bases, leaving 5 bases not matched to a gene. CDR1 is SGHKS, CDR2 YYEKEE, per germline (reference sequence). The CDR3 sequence is CASSLARSGNYNEQFF. CDR3 bases: TGTGCCAGCAGCTTGGCGCGTAGCGGGAACTACAATGAGCAGTTCTTC.